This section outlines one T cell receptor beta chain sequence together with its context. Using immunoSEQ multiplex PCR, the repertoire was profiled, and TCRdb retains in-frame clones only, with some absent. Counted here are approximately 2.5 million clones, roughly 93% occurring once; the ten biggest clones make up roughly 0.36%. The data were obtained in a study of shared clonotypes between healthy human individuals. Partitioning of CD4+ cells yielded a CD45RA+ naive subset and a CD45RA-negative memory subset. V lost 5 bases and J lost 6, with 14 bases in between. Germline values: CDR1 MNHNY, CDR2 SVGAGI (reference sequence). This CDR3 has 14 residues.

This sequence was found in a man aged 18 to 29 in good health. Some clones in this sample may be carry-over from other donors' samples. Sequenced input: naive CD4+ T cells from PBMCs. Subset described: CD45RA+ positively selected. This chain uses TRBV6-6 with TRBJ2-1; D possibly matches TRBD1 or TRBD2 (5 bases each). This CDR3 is CASSLKGRLNEQFF. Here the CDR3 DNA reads TGTGCCAGCAGTCTTAAGGGACGTCTCAATGAGCAGTTCTTC.